Below are 18 T cell receptor beta chains sequenced from a single sample in a study of vaccination effects on CD4 cells after COVID-19. Antigens of these TCRs are unknown. Ahead of sequencing, the ViraFEST assay grew antigen-specific CD4+ T cells using viral peptide pools. Investigators separated out CD4+ T cells once around 9 days of culture had passed. Two-dose BNT162b2 or mRNA-1273 vaccination was given to participants. Here immunoSEQ multiplex PCR was the method, and the copy in TCRdb shows in-frame clones only, minus some. The table includes around 22,000 clones, 65% to 80% detected once. The source was CD4+ T cells from PBMCs cultured with HCoV-NL63 spike peptides, collected after COVID-19 vaccination. These receptors came from a human donor who received a COVID-19 vaccine.

The chain couples TRBV27 to TRBJ2-7, with 10 bases lining up with TRBD2. The CDR3 length is 15 residues. The V segment lost 4 bases and the J segment 5 bases; nucleotides outside the gene matches: 8. CDR1 MNHEY and CDR2 SMNVEV come from the germline V gene (reference sequence). This CDR3 reads CASSSPLAGPHEQYF. CDR3 nucleotide sequence: TGTGCCAGCAGTTCCCCACTAGCGGGACCTCACGAGCAGTACTTC.

The chain joins TRBV27 to TRBJ2-1; TRBD2 matches at 7 bases. Unmatched junction bases numbered 12, after V lost 3 bases and J lost 7 bases. CDR1 is MNHEY, CDR2 SMNVEV, per germline (reference sequence). CDR3 size: 16 residues. In DNA form, the CDR3 reads TGTGCCAGCAGTTTTGGCGGAAGCGGGAAGGGAAATGAGCAGTTCTTC. This gives the protein CASSFGGSGKGNEQFF.

This clone was picked up a small number of times. The chain employs TRBV10-3 and TRBJ1-2; D possibly corresponds to TRBD1 (5 bases). The CDR3 runs 12 residues. V dropped 10 bases and J dropped 11 bases, with 20 bases sitting between them. Germline lookup yields CDR1 ENHRY and CDR2 SYGVKD. This CDR3 is CASTNPGLGYTF. CDR3 bases: TGTGCCAGCACAAATCCAGGGTTGGGATACACCTTC.

V usage is TRBV7-2 and J usage is TRBJ2-3; unclear D gene. Germline CDR1 SGHTA, CDR2 FQGNSA. V lost 5 bases to trimming and J lost 1 base, with 4 bases between them. The CDR3 loop spans 12 amino acids. DNA of the CDR3: TGTGCCAGCAGCCCGGGCACAGATACGCAGTATTTT. Residues: CASSPGTDTQYF.

The chain couples TRBV27 to TRBJ1-4, with D possibly matching TRBD1 (5 bases). The CDR3 is 14 residues long. V was shortened by 3 bases and J by 8 bases, with 13 bases between the two germline ends. CDR1 is MNHEY and CDR2 is SMNVEV in the germline V gene (reference sequence). The chain's CDR3 is CASSFDQGGEKLFF. CDR3 nucleotide sequence: TGTGCCAGCAGTTTTGATCAGGGAGGCGAAAAACTGTTTTTT.

CDR3 bases: TGTGCCAGCACCCCCCCGGACAGGGGCACAGATACGCAGTATTTT. Translation gives CASTPPDRGTDTQYF. V usage is TRBV6-6 and J usage is TRBJ2-3, with 8 bases identical to TRBD1. The CDR3 length is 15 residues. Losses at the gene ends were 7 bases for V and 1 base for J; bases not matched to a gene: 7. Germline V gives CDR1 MNHNY, CDR2 SVGAGI (reference sequence).

This clone appeared a few times. In the same sample, other DNA sequences code for this CDR3. This chain links TRBV6-5 with TRBJ1-2, with 10 bases aligning to TRBD1. The germline CDR1 and CDR2 sequences are MNHEY and SVGAGI. Unmatched junction bases numbered 5, after V lost 0 bases and J lost 4 bases. The CDR3 is 16 amino acids. The CDR3 sequence is CASSYSRTGGGYGYTF. The CDR3, as DNA: TGTGCCAGCAGTTACTCGAGGACAGGGGGTGGCTATGGCTACACCTTC.

The chain links TRBV10-1 to TRBJ1-6, with D possibly being TRBD1 (6 bases). V was cut by 4 bases and J by 3 bases, with 22 bases left in between. Per the germline V gene, CDR1 is WNHNN and CDR2 is SYGVQD (reference sequence). The CDR3 runs to 19 residues. In DNA form, the CDR3 reads TGCGCCAGCAGTGTTTCAGGGGAAAAGGTAGAGGGCTATAATTCACCCCTCCACTTT. Translating it yields CASSVSGEKVEGYNSPLHF.

The chain links TRBV5-1 to TRBJ1-1; D gene unclear. Trimming pared 3 bases from V and 5 bases from J, leaving 14 bases between. Looked up from germline, CDR1 is SGHRS and CDR2 is YFSETQ. The CDR3 is 14 amino acids. The CDR3 reads CASSSGTGETEAFF. The CDR3 bases are TGCGCCAGCAGCTCTGGCACGGGTGAAACTGAAGCTTTCTTT.

This clone occurred a few times. The rearrangement links TRBV15 to TRBJ1-4; 7 positions match TRBD1. This CDR3 region has 14 residues. Unmatched junction bases numbered 6, after V lost 3 bases and J lost 8 bases. Germline-derived CDR1 and CDR2 are LNHNV and YYDKDF (reference sequence). CDR3 in DNA: TGTGCCACCAGCAGGGGACAGACGAGGGAAAAACTGTTTTTT. Its translation: CATSRGQTREKLFF.

This chain links TRBV15 with TRBJ2-1; TRBD1 aligns across 11 bases. Per the germline V gene, CDR1 is LNHNV and CDR2 is YYDKDF (reference sequence). Losses at the gene ends were 5 bases for V and 9 bases for J; bases not matched to a gene: 9. This CDR3 is built from 15 residues. The CDR3 nucleotides are TGTGCCACCAGCGGCGGTCCCGGGACAGGGGGTGAGCAGTTCTTC. This sequence encodes CATSGGPGTGGEQFF. The complete variable domain, with remaining parts taken from reference TRBV15 and TRBJ2-1, reads DAMVIQNPRYQVTQFGKPVTLSCSQTLNHNVMYWYQQKSSQAPKLLFHYYDKDFNNEADTPDNFQSRRPNTSFCFLDIRSPGLGDTAMYLCATSGGPGTGGEQFFGPGTRLTVL.

The chain links TRBV12-3 or TRBV12-4 to TRBJ2-3; D gene uncertain. The length of the CDR3 is 12 residues. V lost 2 bases to trimming and J lost 5 bases, with 5 bases between them. The DNA for the CDR3 is TGTGCCAGCAGTTTATTAGAAGATACGCAGTATTTT. This translates into CASSLLEDTQYF.

This rearrangement joins TRBV7-2 to TRBJ1-1, with D maybe TRBD1 (5 bases). The CDR3 totals 14 residues. CDR1 and CDR2 from the germline V gene are SGHTA and FQGNSA. The V and J ends lost 0 bases and 4 bases respectively, with 9 bases between them. CDR3: CASSLALGGTEAFF. The CDR3 DNA sequence: TGTGCCAGCAGCTTAGCTCTTGGGGGCACTGAAGCTTTCTTT. The variable domain in full, completed from reference TRBV7-2 and TRBJ1-1, reads GAGVSQSPSNKVTEKGKDVELRCDPISGHTALYWYRQSLGQGLEFLIYFQGNSAPDKSGLPSDRFSAERTGGSVSTLTIQRTQQEDSAVYLCASSLALGGTEAFFGQGTRLTVV.

The J gene is TRBJ1-1, the V gene TRBV19; 7 bases are a match to TRBD1. J was trimmed by 0 bases and V by 5 bases; bases with no gene match: 6. This CDR3 is built from 15 residues. Germline V gene sequence: CDR1 LNHDA, CDR2 SQIVND (reference sequence). The CDR3 here is CASSPADRLNTEAFF. DNA of the CDR3: TGTGCCAGTAGTCCCGCGGACAGGTTGAACACTGAAGCTTTCTTT.

The chain links TRBV6-5 to TRBJ1-3; D remains ambiguous. Germline V CDR1 and CDR2: MNHEY, SVGAGI. V lost 5 bases, J lost 4 bases, and 15 bases lay in between. The CDR3 loop spans 15 amino acids. CDR3 amino acids: CASSTRARGGNTIYF. The CDR3 bases are TGTGCCAGCAGTACCCGTGCCCGCGGCGGAAACACCATATATTTT.

The rearrangement uses TRBV12-3 or TRBV12-4 and TRBJ1-5; 8 bases are a match to TRBD1. The ends lost 6 bases at V and 10 bases at J; junction bases unmatched: 5. The CDR3 is made up of 12 amino acids. This CDR3 reads CASRRTGSPQHF. In DNA, the CDR3 is TGTGCCAGCAGACGGACAGGGAGCCCCCAGCATTTT.

The chain has TRBV3-1 (or the pseudogene TRBV3-2) and TRBJ1-3, with D perhaps matching TRBD1 (6 bases). Germline values: CDR1 LGHDT, CDR2 YNNKEL (reference sequence). This CDR3 has 17 amino acids. V was cut by 0 bases and J by 0 bases, with 12 bases left in between. CDR3 sequence (DNA): TGTGCCAGCAGCCAAGATGGCAGGGGTCTCTCTGGAAACACCATATATTTT. This codes for CASSQDGRGLSGNTIYF.

The chain uses TRBV12-3 or TRBV12-4 and TRBJ2-4; unclear D gene. V dropped 6 bases and J dropped 3 bases, with 6 bases sitting between them. The length of the CDR3 is 12 residues. As DNA, the CDR3 is TGTGCCAGCAGCCGATTCAAAAACATTCAGTACTTC. This gives the protein CASSRFKNIQYF.